The rows below give T cell receptor beta chains drawn from one sample of a study of identical twins. TCRdb called the 5' RACE reads again in MiXCR, with one record for every CDR3 protein. The sample includes roughly 540,000 distinct CDR3 sequences, roughly 21% of them seen just once. The data also belong to a second study, concerning T cells expressing NK-cell markers.

The sample was CD4+ T cells sorted from blood. These receptors were obtained from a woman between 18 and 29 years old in good health. Each CDR3 is given with its conserved first and last residue. The D gene is left open where the match is weak. The size field is filled for only some rows; it gives once, few, many or a size class.

abundance: -; v_gene: TRBV20-1; d_gene: -; j_gene: TRBJ2-5; CDR3nt: TGCAGTGCTCGACCACCGGGGACCCAGTACTTC; CDR3aa: CSARPPGTQYF
abundance: -; v_gene: TRBV20-1; d_gene: -; j_gene: TRBJ2-5; CDR3nt: TGCAGTGCAACCCACCCCACGTACCAAGAGACCCAGTACTTC; CDR3aa: CSATHPTYQETQYF
abundance: few; v_gene: TRBV20-1; d_gene: TRBD1; j_gene: TRBJ1-1; CDR3nt: TGCAGTGCTTTTGCGGGACAGGGCGGCACTGAAGCTTTCTTT; CDR3aa: CSAFAGQGGTEAFF
abundance: -; v_gene: TRBV12-3/TRBV12-4; d_gene: TRBD2; j_gene: TRBJ2-7; CDR3nt: TGTGCCAGCAGGGAGACTAGCGGGCCCTACGAGCAGTACTTC; CDR3aa: CASRETSGPYEQYF
abundance: -; v_gene: TRBV7-2; d_gene: -; j_gene: TRBJ2-3; CDR3nt: TGTGCCAGCAGCTTAGAAGCCCCTGGTAGCACAGATACGCAGTATTTT; CDR3aa: CASSLEAPGSTDTQYF
abundance: -; v_gene: TRBV7-9; d_gene: -; j_gene: TRBJ2-7; CDR3nt: TGTGCCAGCAGCCCCCAGGGTAGACCTTACTACGAGCAGTACTTC; CDR3aa: CASSPQGRPYYEQYF
abundance: few; v_gene: TRBV12-3/TRBV12-4; d_gene: -; j_gene: TRBJ2-1; CDR3nt: TGTGCCAGCAGTTTTCTCTTGTCCCCAAACCCAGTCAATGAGCAGTTCTTC; CDR3aa: CASSFLLSPNPVNEQFF
abundance: few; v_gene: TRBV28; d_gene: -; j_gene: TRBJ1-1; CDR3nt: TGTGCCAGCTTCGCCGTGGACACTGAAGCTTTCTTT; CDR3aa: CASFAVDTEAFF
abundance: -; v_gene: TRBV7-6; d_gene: -; j_gene: TRBJ2-3; CDR3nt: TGTGCCAGCAGCTTCAACCCATCGGGACGCACAGATACGCAGTATTTT; CDR3aa: CASSFNPSGRTDTQYF
abundance: -; v_gene: TRBV20-1; d_gene: -; j_gene: TRBJ1-4; CDR3nt: TGCAGTGCTCCAAACTTCATGGCTAATGAAAAACTGTTTTTT; CDR3aa: CSAPNFMANEKLFF
abundance: -; v_gene: TRBV5-1; d_gene: TRBD2; j_gene: TRBJ2-7; CDR3nt: TGCGCCAGCAGCACTAGCGGCGGGGGATACGAGCAGTACTTC; CDR3aa: CASSTSGGGYEQYF
abundance: few; v_gene: TRBV6-5; d_gene: -; j_gene: TRBJ1-2; CDR3nt: TGTGCCAGCAGTTACCGCGGAGATTCTAACTATGGCTACACCTTC; CDR3aa: CASSYRGDSNYGYTF
abundance: -; v_gene: TRBV20-1; d_gene: -; j_gene: TRBJ1-6; CDR3nt: TGCAGTGCTAGATCTGGGGCGGGGCAGGCAAATTCACCCCTCCACTTT; CDR3aa: CSARSGAGQANSPLHF
abundance: -; v_gene: TRBV10-1; d_gene: -; j_gene: TRBJ1-1; CDR3nt: TGCGCCAGAACGGACAGAGAGAACACTGAAGCTTTCTTT; CDR3aa: CARTDRENTEAFF
abundance: few; v_gene: TRBV9; d_gene: -; j_gene: TRBJ2-1; CDR3nt: TGTGCCAGCAGCGTGGATGGCGACCCCTACAATGAGCAGTTCTTC; CDR3aa: CASSVDGDPYNEQFF
abundance: -; v_gene: TRBV7-9; d_gene: TRBD2; j_gene: TRBJ2-1; CDR3nt: TGTGCCAGCAGCTTCAGTAGCGGGAGTGTCAATGAGCAGTTCTTC; CDR3aa: CASSFSSGSVNEQFF
abundance: -; v_gene: TRBV7-9; d_gene: -; j_gene: TRBJ2-7; CDR3nt: TGTGCCAGCAGGTCCGCCGGTATGGTGAGGGCGACAATGGAGCAGTACTTC; CDR3aa: CASRSAGMVRATMEQYF
abundance: few; v_gene: TRBV6-5; d_gene: -; j_gene: TRBJ1-2; CDR3nt: TGTGCCAGCAGTTATTGGCAGAACTATGGCTACACCTTC; CDR3aa: CASSYWQNYGYTF
abundance: few; v_gene: TRBV10-3; d_gene: -; j_gene: TRBJ2-5; CDR3nt: TGTGCCATCAGCCCGGGCAGAGGCTTACAAGAGACCCAGTACTTC; CDR3aa: CAISPGRGLQETQYF
abundance: -; v_gene: TRBV15; d_gene: TRBD1; j_gene: TRBJ1-2; CDR3nt: TGTGCCACCAGCAGAGATTCTGCGGGACAGGGGGGAGGCTACACCTTC; CDR3aa: CATSRDSAGQGGGYTF
abundance: -; v_gene: TRBV4-3; d_gene: -; j_gene: TRBJ2-1; CDR3nt: TGCGCCAGCAGCCAAACGAGCTCCTACAATGAGCAGTTCTTC; CDR3aa: CASSQTSSYNEQFF
abundance: few; v_gene: TRBV7-9; d_gene: -; j_gene: TRBJ2-3; CDR3nt: TGTGCCAGCAGCTCAAACGAGCAGCGGCCGGATACGCAGTATTTT; CDR3aa: CASSSNEQRPDTQYF
abundance: once; v_gene: TRBV20-1; d_gene: -; j_gene: TRBJ2-1; CDR3nt: TGCAGTGCTACTTGGACCCCGGACACACTAATCCCCACTAGAAATGAGCAGTTCTTC; CDR3aa: CSATWTPDTLIPTRNEQFF
abundance: -; v_gene: TRBV20-1; d_gene: -; j_gene: TRBJ1-1; CDR3nt: TGCAGTGCTAGAGAGGACGGGAACACTGAAGCTTTCTTT; CDR3aa: CSAREDGNTEAFF
abundance: few; v_gene: TRBV6-5; d_gene: TRBD1; j_gene: TRBJ1-3; CDR3nt: TGTGCCAGCAGTTTGACAGGGCTTACCTCTGGAAACACCATATATTTT; CDR3aa: CASSLTGLTSGNTIYF